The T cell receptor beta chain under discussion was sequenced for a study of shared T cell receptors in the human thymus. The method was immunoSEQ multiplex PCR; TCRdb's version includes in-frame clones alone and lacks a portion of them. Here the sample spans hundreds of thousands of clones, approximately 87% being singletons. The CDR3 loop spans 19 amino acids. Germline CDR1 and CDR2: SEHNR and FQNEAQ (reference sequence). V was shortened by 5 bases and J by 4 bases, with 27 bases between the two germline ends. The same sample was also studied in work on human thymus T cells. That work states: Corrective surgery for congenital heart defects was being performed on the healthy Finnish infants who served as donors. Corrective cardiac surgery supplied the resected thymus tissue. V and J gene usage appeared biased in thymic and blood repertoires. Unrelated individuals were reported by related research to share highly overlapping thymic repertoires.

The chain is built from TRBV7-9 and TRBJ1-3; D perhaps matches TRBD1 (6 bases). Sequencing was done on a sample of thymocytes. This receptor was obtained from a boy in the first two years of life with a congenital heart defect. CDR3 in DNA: TGTGCCAGCAGCCGACAGGCTTCCTATCCGGGACCGAAAGGAAACACCATATATTTT. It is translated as CASSRQASYPGPKGNTIYF.